This TCR beta chain comes out of a study of chemoradiotherapy in HPV16-positive cancers. Clones were read by immunoSEQ multiplex PCR, and TCRdb kept only the in-frame ones, dropping some. This sample yields 13,000 or so clones, of which around 85% are seen a single time; 5.5% to 7.5% belongs to the top ten. V dropped 0 bases and J dropped 6; count of bases not matched to a gene: 4. This CDR3 comprises 15 residues. Germline assignment: CDR1 SGHRS and CDR2 YFSETQ. The sample was blood, taken from a patient who underwent chemoradiotherapy. The chain uses TRBV5-1 and TRBJ1-5; TRBD1 agrees at 9 bases. This receptor was obtained from a human donor with HPV-associated anogenital cancer. CDR3 DNA: TGCGCCAGCAGCTTGGACGGGACAGGGAGTCAGCCCCAGCATTTT. Protein product: CASSLDGTGSQPQHF. The complete variable domain, with remaining parts taken from reference TRBV5-1 and TRBJ1-5, reads KAGVTQTPRYLIKTRGQQVTLSCSPISGHRSVSWYQQTPGQGLQFLFEYFSETQRNKGNFPGRFSGRQFSNSRSEMNVSTLELGDSALYLCASSLDGTGSQPQHFGDGTRLSIL.